The 8 T cell receptor beta chains below were found in one sample sequenced in a study of T-cell reconstitution after alpha-beta-depleted transplantation in children. Unique molecular identifiers were used in preparing the TCRbeta library. TCRdb reanalysed the PCR reads using MiXCR and keeps one entry per CDR3 protein. The data show around 380,000 distinct CDR3 sequences, roughly a tenth seen once. The sample was PBMCs from the stem cell graft donor, taken from the stem cell graft. The receptors derive from a human donor who donated a stem cell graft to a child with acute myeloid leukemia.

This clonotype was seen a few times. The genes are TRBV21-1 and TRBJ2-7; the table calls TRBD1, which could not be checked here. TRBV21-1 is a recognized pseudogene. This CDR3 contains 15 residues. This CDR3 reads CASSNQDTGFYEQYF. Written as DNA, the CDR3 is TGTGCCAGCAGCAACCAGGACACAGGGTTCTACGAGCAGTACTTC.

This clonotype was detected only a few times. The rearrangement joins TRBV20-1 to TRBJ2-1; 8 bases agree with TRBD2. This CDR3 comprises 13 residues. J gave up 5 bases and V 6 bases, and 6 bases lay outside the gene matches. The germline V gene encodes CDR1 DFQATT and CDR2 SNEGSKA (reference sequence). The CDR3 loop is CSATGGANNEQFF. DNA of the CDR3: TGCAGTGCAACGGGGGGGGCCAACAATGAGCAGTTCTTC.

This clonotype was detected only a few times. The chain joins TRBV3-1 to TRBJ2-1; TRBD1 aligns across 10 bases. Germline V lookup: CDR1 LGHDT, CDR2 YNNKEL (reference sequence). V was pared by 3 bases and J by 0 bases, with 2 bases of the junction left unmatched. CDR3 length: 16 amino acids. The CDR3 loop reads CASSQGQGPSYNEQFF. CDR3 nucleotides: TGTGCCAGCAGCCAGGGACAGGGGCCCTCCTACAATGAGCAGTTCTTC.

This clonotype was seen a few times. The V gene is TRBV6-5, the J gene TRBJ2-5; maybe TRBD1 (7 bases). Germline V gene lookup returns CDR1 MNHEY and CDR2 SVGAGI. CDR3 length: 15 residues. V was pared by 2 bases and J by 2 bases, with 12 bases between. CDR3 coding DNA: TGTGCCAGCAGTTACGACTCAGGGGGGCAAGAGACCCAGTACTTC. Amino acid sequence: CASSYDSGGQETQYF.

This chain uses TRBV7-2 with TRBJ2-3; the D call may be TRBD1 or TRBD2 (5 bases each). With 1 base removed from V and 7 bases from J, the gap between germline ends came to 12 bases. This CDR3 spans 14 amino acids. Germline CDR1 is SGHTA and CDR2 is FQGNSA. The CDR3 protein is CASSLDGTPNTQYF. The DNA for the CDR3 is TGTGCCAGCAGCTTAGACGGGACCCCAAATACGCAGTATTTT.

The gene calls are TRBV7-2 and TRBJ2-3; 7 bases align to TRBD2. Trimming at V came to 3 bases and at J to 2 bases, leaving 11 bases not matched to a gene. Per germline, CDR1 SGHTA and CDR2 FQGNSA. The CDR3 contains 17 residues. The CDR3 region has the DNA TGTGCCAGCAGCTTCAGACCGATAGCGGGCCTCACAGATACGCAGTATTTT. Its translation is CASSFRPIAGLTDTQYF. Variable domain in full (rest from reference TRBV7-2 and TRBJ2-3): GAGVSQSPSNKVTEKGKDVELRCDPISGHTALYWYRQSLGQGLEFLIYFQGNSAPDKSGLPSDRFSAERTGGSVSTLTIQRTQQEDSAVYLCASSFRPIAGLTDTQYFGPGTRLTVL.

This clonotype showed up just a few times. This chain joins TRBV20-1 and TRBJ2-1; TRBD2 matches at 11 bases. The CDR3 loop spans 14 amino acids. V lost 3 bases to trimming and J lost 6 bases; unmatched junction nucleotides: 4. Looked up from germline, CDR1 is DFQATT and CDR2 is SNEGSKA (reference sequence). CDR3 bases: TGCAGTGCTAGGCGTCTAGCGGGAGGCAATGAGCAGTTCTTC. Its translation: CSARRLAGGNEQFF.

The genes are TRBV2 and TRBJ2-3; D remains ambiguous. The CDR3 loop spans 15 amino acids. V dropped 8 bases and J dropped 2 bases, with 17 bases sitting between them. CDR1 is SNHLY and CDR2 is FYNNEI in the germline V gene. CDR3 sequence: CASQGPLRYTDTQYF. CDR3 nucleotides: TGTGCCAGCCAAGGACCGCTTAGGTACACAGATACGCAGTATTTT.